This T cell receptor beta chain is from a study of blood T cell repertoires in COVID-19. On the study more broadly: Sites across the United States, Italy and Spain contributed samples from acute and convalescent COVID-19.

CDR1 and CDR2 from the germline V gene are SGDLS and YYNGEE. The CDR3 totals 15 residues. Trimming cost V 1 base and J 9 bases; bases outside gene matches: 2. The study recruited people aged about 18 to 90 years across around 24 US areas. Methods used by the authors: Amplification from reference gene primers served as the basis for estimated nucleated cell counts. The table came from immunoSEQ multiplex PCR; TCRdb's copy has only in-frame clones and leaves some out. From that table come the V and J calls and clone size; the DNA was used to work out D and trimming. The table shows 250,000 to 300,000 clones, with approximately 88% occurring only once.

The gene calls are TRBV9 and TRBJ1-6; TRBD1 aligns across 12 bases. The specimen was PBMCs or T cells enriched from blood (not recorded which). This sequence originates from a woman between 40 and 50 years old who had recovered from COVID-19. CDR3 nucleotides: TGTGCCAGCAGCGTAACGGGACAGGGGGCTTCACCCCTCCACTTT. Protein product: CASSVTGQGASPLHF. Full variable domain (rest looked up from reference TRBV9 and TRBJ1-6): DSGVTQTPKHLITATGQRVTLRCSPRSGDLSVYWYQQSLDQGLQFLIQYYNGEERAKGNILERFSAQQFPDLHSELNLSSLELGDSALYFCASSVTGQGASPLHFGNGTRLTVT.